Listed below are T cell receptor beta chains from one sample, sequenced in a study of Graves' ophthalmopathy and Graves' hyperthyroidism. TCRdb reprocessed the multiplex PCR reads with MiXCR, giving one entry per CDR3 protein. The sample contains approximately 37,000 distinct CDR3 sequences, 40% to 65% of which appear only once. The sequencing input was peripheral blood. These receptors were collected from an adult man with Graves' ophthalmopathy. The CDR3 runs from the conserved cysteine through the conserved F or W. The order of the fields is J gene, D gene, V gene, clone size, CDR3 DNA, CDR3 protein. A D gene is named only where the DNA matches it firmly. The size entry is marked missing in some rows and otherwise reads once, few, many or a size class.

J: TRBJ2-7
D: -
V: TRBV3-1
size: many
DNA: TGTGCCAGCAGCCAACTAGGGGGGGAGCAGTACTTC
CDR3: CASSQLGGEQYF

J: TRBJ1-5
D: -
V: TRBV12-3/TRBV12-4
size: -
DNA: TGTGCCAGCAGTACTCAGGTTAGCAATCAGCCCCAGCATTTT
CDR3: CASSTQVSNQPQHF

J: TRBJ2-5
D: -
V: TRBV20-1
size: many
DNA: TGCAGTGCTAGACAACTACCTAGAGAGACCCAGTACTTC
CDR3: CSARQLPRETQYF

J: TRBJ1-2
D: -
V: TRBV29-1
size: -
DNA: TGCAGCGTTCGACGGGAAGGCTATGGCTACACCTTC
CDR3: CSVRREGYGYTF

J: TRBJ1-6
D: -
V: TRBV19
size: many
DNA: TGTGCCAGTAGTATCTCAGGCCCGATGAATTCACCCCTCCACTTT
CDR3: CASSISGPMNSPLHF

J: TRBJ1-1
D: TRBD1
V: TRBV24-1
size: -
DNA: TGTGCCACCAGTGATCCAGGGGGCTTCGCTTTCTTT
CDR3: CATSDPGGFAFF

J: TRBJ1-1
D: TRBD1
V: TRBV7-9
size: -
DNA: TGTGCCAGCAGCCCCGGGACAGGGGGCGTACACACTGAAGCTTTCTTT
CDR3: CASSPGTGGVHTEAFF

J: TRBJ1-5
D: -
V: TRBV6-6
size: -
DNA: TGTGCCAGCAGTGCAGCGGGGATCCAAGAGACCCAGCATTTT
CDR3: CASSAAGIQETQHF

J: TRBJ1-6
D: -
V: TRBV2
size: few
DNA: TGTGCCAGCAGTGAAGATCGCAGGGCAAATTCACCCCTCCACTTT
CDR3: CASSEDRRANSPLHF

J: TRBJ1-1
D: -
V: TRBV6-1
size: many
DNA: TGTGCCAGCACGATCATGAACACTGAAGCTTTCTTT
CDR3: CASTIMNTEAFF

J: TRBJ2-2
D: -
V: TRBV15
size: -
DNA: TGTGCCACCAGCGGGGAGCTGTTTTTT
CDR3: CATSGELFF

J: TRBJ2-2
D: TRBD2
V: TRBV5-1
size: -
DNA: TGCGCCAGCAGCCCATTAGCGGGGAGAACCGGGGAGCTGTTTTTT
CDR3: CASSPLAGRTGELFF

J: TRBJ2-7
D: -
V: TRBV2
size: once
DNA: TGTGCCAGCAGTGTTAGCGCAAAACTCTCCTACGAGCAGTACTTC
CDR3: CASSVSAKLSYEQYF

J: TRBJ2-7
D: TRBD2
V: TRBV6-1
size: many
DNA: TGTGCCAGCAGTCCCGGGACTAGCGAGCCTTACGAGCAGTACTTC
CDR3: CASSPGTSEPYEQYF

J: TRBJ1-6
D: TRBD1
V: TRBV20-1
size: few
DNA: TGCAGTGCTAGAACAGGGGTAGAAAATTCACCCCTCCACTTT
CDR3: CSARTGVENSPLHF

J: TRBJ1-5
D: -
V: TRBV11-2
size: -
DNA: TGTGCCAGCAGCTTAGTAATGAGCAATCAGCCCCAGCATTTT
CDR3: CASSLVMSNQPQHF

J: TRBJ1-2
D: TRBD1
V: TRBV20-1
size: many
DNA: TGCAGTGCTAGCCCCCGGGACAGGGTCAACGTTAGCTATGGCTACACCTTC
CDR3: CSASPRDRVNVSYGYTF

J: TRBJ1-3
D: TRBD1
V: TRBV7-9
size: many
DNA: TGTGCCAGCAGCCCCCAGGGGGCGTCTGGAAACACCATATATTTT
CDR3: CASSPQGASGNTIYF

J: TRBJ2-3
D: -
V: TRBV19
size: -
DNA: TGTGCCAGTAGTAAGAGATACAATGAGCAGTATTTT
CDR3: CASSKRYNEQYF

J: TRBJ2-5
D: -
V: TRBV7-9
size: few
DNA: TGTGCCAGCAGCTTAGTAGGGAATCAGCCCCAGTACTTC
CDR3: CASSLVGNQPQYF

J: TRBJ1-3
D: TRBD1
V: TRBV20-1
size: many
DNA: TGCAGTGCCGGGACAGGGGGCTCTGGAAACACCATATATTTT
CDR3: CSAGTGGSGNTIYF

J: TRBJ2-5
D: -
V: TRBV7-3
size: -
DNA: TGTGCCAGCAGCTTAGGGACACCGCCCGGGGAGCAAGAGACCCAGTACTTC
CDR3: CASSLGTPPGEQETQYF

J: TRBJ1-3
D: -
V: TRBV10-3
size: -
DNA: TGTGCCATCAGTGAGACCGGGGTCCCCTCTGGAAACACCATATATTTT
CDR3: CAISETGVPSGNTIYF

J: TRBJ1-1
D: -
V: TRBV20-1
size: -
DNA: TGCAGTGCTAGCGGTAAATATCCCGTTCGGCACACTGAAGCTTTCTTT
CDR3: CSASGKYPVRHTEAFF

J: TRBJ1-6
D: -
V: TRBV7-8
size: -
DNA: TGTGCCAGCAGCTTAGGGGGTAATTCACCCCTCCACTTT
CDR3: CASSLGGNSPLHF

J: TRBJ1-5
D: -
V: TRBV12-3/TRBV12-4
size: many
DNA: TGTGCCAGCAGCTACCAGGGAGGGCAGCCCCAGCATTTT
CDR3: CASSYQGGQPQHF

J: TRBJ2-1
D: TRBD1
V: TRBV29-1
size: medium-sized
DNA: TGCAGCGTACTAGACAGGGAAGAATCCTACAATGAGCAGTTCTTC
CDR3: CSVLDREESYNEQFF

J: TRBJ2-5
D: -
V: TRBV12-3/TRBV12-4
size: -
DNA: TGTGCTAGTGGTTTTTCAGGTTCTCTCGAGACCCAGTACTTC
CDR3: CASGFSGSLETQYF

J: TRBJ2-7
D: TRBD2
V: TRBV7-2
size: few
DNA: TGTGCCAGCAGCTTAGTAGGGACTAGCGGGGACTACGAGCAGTACTTC
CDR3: CASSLVGTSGDYEQYF

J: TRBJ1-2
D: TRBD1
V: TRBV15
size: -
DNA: TGTGCCACCAGTAGACAGGGGGCGGATGGCTACACCTTC
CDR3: CATSRQGADGYTF

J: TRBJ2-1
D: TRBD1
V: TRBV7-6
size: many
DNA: TGTGCCAGCAGCTTTCTCGCCCCGCAACCGGGACAGACCTACAATGAGCAGTTCTTC
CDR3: CASSFLAPQPGQTYNEQFF

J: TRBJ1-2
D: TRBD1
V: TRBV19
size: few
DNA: TGTGCCAGTAGTGTTTCACAGGGGAACTATGGCTACACCTTC
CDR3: CASSVSQGNYGYTF

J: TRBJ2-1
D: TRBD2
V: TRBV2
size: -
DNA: TGTGCCAGCCGGGGTCCGAGCGGGGGGGCGAATGAGCAGTTCTTC
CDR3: CASRGPSGGANEQFF

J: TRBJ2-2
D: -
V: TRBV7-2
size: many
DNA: TGTGCCAGCAGCTTACAGGGCGCGAACACCGGGGAGCTGTTTTTT
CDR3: CASSLQGANTGELFF

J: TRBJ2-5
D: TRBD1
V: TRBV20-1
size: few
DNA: TGCAGTGCTAGGGTGGACAGGGGGCAGGAGACCCAGTACTTC
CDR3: CSARVDRGQETQYF

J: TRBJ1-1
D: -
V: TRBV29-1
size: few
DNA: TGCAGCGTTTCTGATGCGGTCACTGAAGCTTTCTTT
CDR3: CSVSDAVTEAFF

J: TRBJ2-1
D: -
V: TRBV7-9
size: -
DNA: TGTGCCAGCAGCTTAGGAAGGGGGGGGGGAAACAATGAGCAGTTCTTC
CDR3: CASSLGRGGGNNEQFF

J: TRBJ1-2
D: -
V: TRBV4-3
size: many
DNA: TGCGCCAGCAGCCAGAGCCGAGGGGGGCGCGCCTATGGCTACACCTTC
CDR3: CASSQSRGGRAYGYTF

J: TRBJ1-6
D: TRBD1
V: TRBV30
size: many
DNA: TGTGCCTGGAGTGTGACAGGGAGGCATTCACCCCTCCACTTT
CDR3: CAWSVTGRHSPLHF

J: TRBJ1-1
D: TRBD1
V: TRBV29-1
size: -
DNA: TGCAGCGTTGAGGCCAGGACAGGGAGGCCCGAAGCTTTCTTT
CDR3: CSVEARTGRPEAFF

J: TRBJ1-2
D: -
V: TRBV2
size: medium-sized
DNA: TGTGCCAGCAGTGGCACTAACTATGGCTACACCTTC
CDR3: CASSGTNYGYTF

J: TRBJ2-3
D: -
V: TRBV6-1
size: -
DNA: TGTGCCAGCAGTGAATCACTAGCAGATACGCAGTATTTT
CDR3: CASSESLADTQYF

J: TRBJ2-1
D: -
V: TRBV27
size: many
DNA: TGTGCCAGCAGTATGGCTAGGGGAAATGAGCAGTTCTTC
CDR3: CASSMARGNEQFF

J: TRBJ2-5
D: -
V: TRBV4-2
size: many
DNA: TGTGCCAGCAGCCAAGATATTACCCGGGCAACTAACCGGGAGACCCAGTACTTC
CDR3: CASSQDITRATNRETQYF

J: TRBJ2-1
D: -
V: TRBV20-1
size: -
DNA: TGCAGTGCTAGCCCGGGTCGGAATGAGCAGTTCTTC
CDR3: CSASPGRNEQFF

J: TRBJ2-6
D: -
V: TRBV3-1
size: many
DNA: TGTGCCAGCAGCCAAGCGGGACTCTCTGGGGCCAACGTCCTGACTTTC
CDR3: CASSQAGLSGANVLTF

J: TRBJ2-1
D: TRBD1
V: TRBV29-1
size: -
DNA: TGCAGCGGGCAGGGGGCAGATGAGCAGTTCTTC
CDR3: CSGQGADEQFF

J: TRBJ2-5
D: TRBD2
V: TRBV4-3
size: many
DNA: TGCGCCAGCAGCCCCTCGCCCCCAGCCGGGGGGGGGACCCAGTACTTC
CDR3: CASSPSPPAGGGTQYF

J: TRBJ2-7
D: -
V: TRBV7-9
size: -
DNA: TGTGCCAGCAGCTTGGCAGTCGGGGGTAACCACGAGCAGTACTTC
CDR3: CASSLAVGGNHEQYF

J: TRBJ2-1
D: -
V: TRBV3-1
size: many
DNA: TGTGCCAGCAGCCCACGCGGGGATGAGCAGTTCTTC
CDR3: CASSPRGDEQFF

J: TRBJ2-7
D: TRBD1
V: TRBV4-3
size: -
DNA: TGCGCCAGCAGCCAAGATCGGGACAGGGACGAGCAGTACTTC
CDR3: CASSQDRDRDEQYF

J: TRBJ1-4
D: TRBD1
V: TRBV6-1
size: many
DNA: TGTGCCAGCAGTGAAGGGACAGGGGTTGAAAAACTGTTTTTT
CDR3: CASSEGTGVEKLFF